This entry features one TCR beta chain sequence. As yet, its antigen is unknown. The data were taken from a study of T cell responses to AZD1222 COVID-19 vaccine. Broader study findings: Variant regions that are unmutated are reportedly the target of nearly half of spike-specific TCRs.

Trimming removed 5 bases from V and 7 bases from J, with 6 bases in between. The length of the CDR3 is 11 residues. The V gene's germline CDR1 is SNHLY and CDR2 FYNNEI. The data were produced by immunoSEQ multiplex PCR, yet TCRdb's version contains in-frame clones alone and is incomplete. The data show around 100,000 clones, about 80% seen once. The TCR comes from an adult in good health. The sample in question was peripheral blood, obtained on day 0 of AZD1222 vaccination. This chain links TRBV2 with TRBJ2-1; D gene uncertain. The DNA for the CDR3 is TGTGCCAGCAGTTACTTAAATGAGCAGTTCTTC. This sequence encodes CASSYLNEQFF. The complete variable domain, with remaining parts taken from reference TRBV2 and TRBJ2-1, reads EPEVTQTPSHQVTQMGQEVILRCVPISNHLYFYWYRQILGQKVEFLVSFYNNEISEKSEIFDDQFSVERPDGSNFTLKIRSTKLEDSAMYFCASSYLNEQFFGPGTRLTVL.